Listed here are 2 T cell receptor beta chains from one sample, sequenced in a study of Ad26.COV2.S vaccination and SARS-CoV-2 variants. Treatment: 15 to 20 received Ad26.COV2.S at low or high dose, single or two shots; 5 received placebo; per-sample allocation not given. It was on day 63 after the first vaccine or placebo injection that samples were taken. TCRdb's copy holds only in-frame clones and misses some; the assay was immunoSEQ multiplex PCR. The sample gives 300,000 to 350,000 clones, around 89% of which show up once; roughly 6% is in the top ten. Specimen: peripheral blood, collected in a trial of Ad26.COV2.S vaccine versus placebo. Receptor source: a person aged 18 to 59 who received the Ad26.COV2.S COVID-19 vaccine or a placebo.

J is TRBJ1-1 and V is TRBV7-3; TRBD1 matches at 7 bases. Per germline, CDR1 SGHTA and CDR2 FQGTGA. V lost 4 bases and J lost 6; bases outside the gene matches: 11. The CDR3 contains 15 residues. The CDR3 DNA follows: TGTGCCAGCAGCTCGACAGGGAGTAGGGTCGCTGAAGCTTTCTTT. Translating it yields CASSSTGSRVAEAFF.

The chain carries TRBV28 and TRBJ2-1; TRBD2 matches at 13 bases. This CDR3 has 20 amino acids. V lost 2 bases, J lost 6 bases, and 16 bases stayed unmatched. The germline V gene has CDR1 MDHEN and CDR2 SYDVKM. The CDR3 sequence is CASSLGKGLAGVTNGNEQFF. For the CDR3, the DNA is TGTGCCAGCAGTTTAGGGAAAGGACTAGCGGGAGTAACGAATGGCAATGAGCAGTTCTTC.